These 8 T cell receptor beta chains were all obtained from the same sample, sequenced in a study of T cell responses to AZD1222 COVID-19 vaccine. This table comes from immunoSEQ multiplex PCR, and its TCRdb copy is limited to in-frame clones, with some not included. The repertoire holds roughly 180,000 clones, 80% to 95% seen once, with 1% in the top ten. Sequences were derived from peripheral blood, sampled 28 days after the second dose of the MenACWY control vaccine. The receptors come from an adult who received the MenACWY meningococcal vaccine as a control.

The V gene is TRBV7-9, the J gene TRBJ2-4; D gene unclear. The CDR3 is made up of 14 amino acids. The V and J ends lost 0 bases and 2 bases respectively, with 5 bases between them. Per germline, CDR1 SEHNR and CDR2 FQNEAQ (reference sequence). In DNA form, the CDR3 reads TGTGCCAGCAGCTTAGCAGGGTCCAAAAACATTCAGTACTTC. This codes for CASSLAGSKNIQYF.

The genes are TRBV6-1 and TRBJ1-2; 8 positions match TRBD1. There are 14 residues in the CDR3. J gave up 4 bases and V 6 bases, and 7 bases lay outside the gene matches. Germline CDR1 reads MNHNS; CDR2 reads SASEGT. The CDR3 DNA reads as TGTGCCAGCAGACAGACAGGGGAAGGCTATGGCTACACCTTC. Translation: CASRQTGEGYGYTF.

V and J are TRBV5-1 and TRBJ1-3; D is uncertain. Per the germline V gene, CDR1 is SGHRS and CDR2 is YFSETQ. V was shortened by 2 bases and J by 4 bases, with 10 bases between the two germline ends. The CDR3 has 14 amino acids. In DNA, the CDR3 is TGCGCCAGCAGCTTCGAAGGGTACGGAAACACCATATATTTT. Translated: CASSFEGYGNTIYF.

The count of this clone is one. The rearrangement links TRBV10-2 to TRBJ1-1; unclear D gene. Germline V lookup: CDR1 WSHSY, CDR2 SAAADI. Trimming removed 4 bases from V and 6 bases from J, with 12 bases in between. The CDR3 has 13 residues. The CDR3 reads CASSVDFRAEAFF. Written as DNA, the CDR3 is TGCGCCAGCAGTGTGGACTTTAGGGCTGAAGCTTTCTTT.

V usage is TRBV14 and J usage is TRBJ2-6; D unresolved. Germline CDR1 is SGHDN and CDR2 is FVKESK. Deletions cut 1 base from V and 0 bases from J, with 10 bases between. CDR3 length: 17 residues. Here the CDR3 reads CASSQVGGPSGANVLTF. The CDR3 nucleotides read TGTGCCAGCAGCCAAGTAGGTGGACCCTCTGGGGCCAACGTCCTGACTTTC.

The rearrangement uses TRBV18 and TRBJ1-3; D not certain. Germline lookup yields CDR1 KGHSH and CDR2 LQKENI. The CDR3 loop spans 17 amino acids. V was shortened by 0 bases and J by 0 bases, with 12 bases between the two germline ends. DNA of the CDR3: TGTGCCAGCTCACCACCGCGCAGCTCTCTCTCTGGAAACACCATATATTTT. Its translation is CASSPPRSSLSGNTIYF. The full variable domain, rest sourced from reference TRBV18 and TRBJ1-3, is NAGVMQNPRHLVRRRGQEARLRCSPMKGHSHVYWYRQLPEEGLKFMVYLQKENIIDESGMPKERFSAEFPKEGPSILRIQQVVRGDSAAYFCASSPPRSSLSGNTIYFGEGSWLTVV.

This chain connects TRBV3-1 (or the pseudogene TRBV3-2) to TRBJ2-5; 9 nucleotides agree with TRBD1. J lost 8 bases, V lost 3 bases, and 7 bases had no gene match. Germline CDR1 reads LGHDT; CDR2 reads YNNKEL (reference sequence). The CDR3 totals 14 residues. The chain's CDR3 is CASSQYRDRVTQYF. The CDR3 coding sequence is TGTGCCAGCAGCCAGTACCGGGACAGGGTAACCCAGTACTTC.

The chain couples TRBV2 to TRBJ1-6, with TRBD1 as a possible D gene (5 bases). The CDR3 length is 15 residues. V was cut by 8 bases and J by 0 bases, with 11 bases left in between. Germline CDR1 SNHLY, CDR2 FYNNEI. CDR3 region: CASGDRSSYNSPLHF. CDR3 coding DNA: TGTGCCAGCGGGGACCGGAGCTCCTATAATTCACCCCTCCACTTT.